The sequence of this T cell receptor beta chain was determined in a study of T-cell memory formation after mild COVID-19. Study-wide points: Contracting clones, day 15 to 85, had balanced CD4/CD8, and later expanders favored CD4+. Contracting CD4+ clones sat mainly in CM and EM; CD8+ in EMRA. Several responding clones turned up in pre-infection memory, indicating that cross-reactive memory may have taken part.

In regard to this clonotype: Its antigen remains unknown.

Each CDR3 protein gets one entry after TCRdb re-called the 5' RACE reads with MiXCR. The repertoire includes fewer than 250,000 distinct CDR3 sequences, 27% of them detected once, and about an eighth sits in the top ten. This TCR was recovered from an adult woman who had mild COVID-19 (a few samples of this study predate the infection). Cell type and time point are not known. The sample consisted of PBMCs or a T cell subset sorted from them (not recorded which).

Here the CDR3 DNA reads TGTGCCAGCAGCCTCCGGGACAGGGGGCTTACAGATACGCAGTATTTT. Protein sequence: CASSLRDRGLTDTQYF. The genes are TRBV9 and TRBJ2-3; 12 bases fit TRBD1. The CDR3 loop spans 16 amino acids. Germline values: CDR1 SGDLS, CDR2 YYNGEE. V lost 4 bases and J lost 3; bases outside the gene matches: 6.